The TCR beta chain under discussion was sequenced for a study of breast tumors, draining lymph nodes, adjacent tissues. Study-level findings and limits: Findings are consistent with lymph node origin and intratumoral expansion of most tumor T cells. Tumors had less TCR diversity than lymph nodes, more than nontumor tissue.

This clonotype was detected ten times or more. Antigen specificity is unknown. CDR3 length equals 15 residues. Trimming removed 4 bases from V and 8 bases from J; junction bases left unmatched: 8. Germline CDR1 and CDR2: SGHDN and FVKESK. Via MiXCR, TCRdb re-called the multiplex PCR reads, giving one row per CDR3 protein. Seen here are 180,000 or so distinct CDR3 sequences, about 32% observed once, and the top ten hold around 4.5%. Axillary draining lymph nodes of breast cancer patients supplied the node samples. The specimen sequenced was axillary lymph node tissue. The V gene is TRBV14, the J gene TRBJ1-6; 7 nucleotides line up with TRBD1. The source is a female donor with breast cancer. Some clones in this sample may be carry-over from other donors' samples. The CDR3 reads CASSPQTGNHSPLHF. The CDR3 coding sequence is TGTGCCAGCAGCCCCCAGACAGGGAACCATTCACCCCTCCACTTT.